This TCR beta chain was captured in a study of shared clonotypes between healthy human individuals. Study conclusions and caveats: In general, naive subsets displayed greater estimated richness than memory subsets did. Rarefaction curves obtained for sorted subsets showed sequencing incomplete despite large depth. Clonotype sharing across a handful of donors was observed for around 5% of naive CD4 clonotypes. Enrolling few donors narrowed the genetic and exposure-history diversity that was represented.

The assay was immunoSEQ multiplex PCR, and TCRdb's table has in-frame clones only and misses some. Here the sample spans roughly 500,000 clones, 90% to 97% being singletons. This clone came up once. No antigen is known for it. The origin of this receptor is a woman in her thirties in good health. What was sequenced was naive CD4+ T cells sorted from blood. Subset meaning: CD45RA+ positively selected.

In DNA form, the CDR3 reads TGTGCCAGCAGTTCTTCAGTGATGACCCAGTACTTC. It codes for CASSSSVMTQYF. This chain uses TRBV28 with TRBJ2-5; no clear D. Looked up from germline, CDR1 is MDHEN and CDR2 is SYDVKM. The V and J ends lost 4 bases and 7 bases respectively, with 10 bases between them. The CDR3 has 12 residues.